This is a list of T cell receptor beta chains from one sample in a study of blood T cell repertoires in COVID-19. Profiled with immunoSEQ multiplex PCR; TCRdb holds only in-frame clones, not every one. The top ten clones hold under 1.5% of a sample with about 410,000 clones, more than 80% of them seen once. The sample was peripheral blood. The receptors come from a woman aged 25 to 45 with active or convalescent COVID-19. Both conserved end residues are part of each CDR3. D genes are given only for firm matches. Expanded clones are given a class, and other clones once, few, many or no size at all.

-	once	TRBV3-1/TRBV3-2	TRBJ2-3	CASSNALGGVSTDTQYF	TGTGCCAGCAGCAACGCCCTCGGGGGAGTTAGCACAGATACGCAGTATTTT
TRBD1	-	TRBV2	TRBJ1-1	CASSARLSGGGVNTEAFF	TGTGCCAGCAGTGCTCGCCTCTCAGGGGGCGGGGTGAACACTGAAGCTTTCTTT
TRBD1	-	TRBV7-9	TRBJ1-1	CAPLHCPGQGYSNTEAFF	TGTGCCCCACTCCACTGTCCGGGACAGGGGTATTCGAACACTGAAGCTTTCTTT
TRBD1	-	TRBV18	TRBJ1-2	CASSPDDQGVKRGGYTF	TGTGCCAGCTCACCGGACGACCAGGGGGTCAAACGCGGAGGCTACACCTTC
TRBD1	-	TRBV6-5	TRBJ1-5	CASSVDRAGNQPQHF	TGTGCCAGCAGCGTTGACAGGGCAGGCAATCAGCCCCAGCATTTT
-	-	TRBV27	TRBJ2-2	CASSFGVGLLFF	TGTGCCAGCAGTTTTGGTGTCGGACTGCTGTTTTTT
-	once	TRBV25-1	TRBJ1-5	CASSGPGGNQPQHF	TGTGCCAGCAGTGGTCCCGGGGGCAATCAGCCCCAGCATTTT
-	once	TRBV5-1	TRBJ2-7	CASYNIDRSYEQYF	TGCGCCAGCTATAATATTGACAGGAGCTACGAGCAGTACTTC
TRBD1	once	TRBV11-3	TRBJ2-5	CASSGTGGETQYF	TGTGCCAGCAGTGGGACAGGGGGAGAGACCCAGTACTTC
-	-	TRBV11-3	TRBJ1-1	CASSLERGARSTEAFF	TGTGCCAGCAGCTTGGAGCGGGGGGCTCGGAGTACTGAAGCTTTCTTT
-	-	TRBV13	TRBJ2-1	CASSSGTTYNEQFF	TGTGCCAGCAGCTCCGGGACAACCTACAATGAGCAGTTCTTC
-	-	TRBV15	TRBJ2-7	CATSRVEEREQYF	TGTGCCACCAGCAGAGTAGAGGAGAGGGAGCAGTACTTC
TRBD1	once	TRBV28	TRBJ1-2	CAAIRGPNYGYTF	TGTGCGGCGATTAGGGGGCCCAACTATGGCTACACCTTC
TRBD1	-	TRBV19	TRBJ1-2	CASSIEGRDSVYGYTF	TGTGCCAGTAGTATTGAGGGTAGGGACAGCGTCTATGGCTACACCTTC
-	-	TRBV23-1	TRBJ2-2	CASKQGDGGTGELFF	TGCGCCAGCAAGCAGGGTGATGGTGGCACCGGGGAGCTGTTTTTT
TRBD2	-	TRBV28	TRBJ2-1	CASSLAGLAGGDSEQFF	TGTGCCAGCAGTTTGGCTGGACTAGCGGGAGGGGACAGTGAGCAGTTCTTC
-	once	TRBV29-1	TRBJ1-2	CSVDAGLEVGYTF	TGCAGCGTTGATGCAGGGCTTGAGGTCGGCTACACCTTC
TRBD1	-	TRBV27	TRBJ1-2	CASRGTDYGYTF	TGTGCCAGCAGAGGGACAGACTATGGCTACACCTTC
TRBD1	-	TRBV4-1	TRBJ1-2	CASSQDPGTGRIGYTF	TGCGCCAGCAGCCAAGATCCTGGGACAGGGAGGATAGGCTACACCTTC
TRBD1	once	TRBV25-1	TRBJ2-7	CASRVGDRGRPKYF	TGTGCCAGCAGGGTTGGGGACAGGGGGCGGCCGAAGTACTTC
-	-	TRBV6-5	TRBJ2-3	CASSYAGGSSTDTQYF	TGTGCCAGCAGTTACGCAGGGGGGTCGAGCACAGATACGCAGTATTTT
-	-	TRBV5-1	TRBJ2-1	CASSLDTSLGNEQFF	TGCGCCAGCAGCTTAGACACCTCGCTTGGTAATGAGCAGTTCTTC
TRBD2	-	TRBV5-1	TRBJ2-2	CASRMVGLGTGELFF	TGCGCCAGCAGAATGGTGGGACTAGGGACCGGGGAGCTGTTTTTT
-	-	TRBV19	TRBJ1-6	CASTMSSYNSPLHF	TGTGCCAGTACTATGAGCTCCTATAATTCACCCCTCCACTTT
-	-	TRBV25-1	TRBJ1-4	CASSEVRRGEKLFF	TGTGCCAGCAGTGAGGTTCGGAGGGGTGAAAAACTGTTTTTT
-	-	TRBV6-2/TRBV6-3	TRBJ2-7	CASSSGSAARYEQYF	TGTGCCAGCAGTTCAGGGTCCGCGGCGCGCTACGAGCAGTACTTC
TRBD1	-	TRBV27	TRBJ1-2	CASSSGQDDYGYTF	TGTGCCAGCAGTTCCGGACAGGACGACTATGGCTACACCTTC
TRBD1	-	TRBV6-5	TRBJ1-2	CASRTTGVNNYGYTF	TGTGCCAGCAGAACGACAGGGGTTAATAACTATGGCTACACCTTC
-	-	TRBV7-9	TRBJ1-2	CASSRGGEVNYGYTF	TGTGCCAGCAGCCGAGGCGGGGAAGTTAACTATGGCTACACCTTC
TRBD1	-	TRBV30	TRBJ2-2	CASGQGHTGELFF	TGTGCCTCCGGACAGGGTCACACCGGGGAGCTGTTTTTT
-	-	TRBV12-3/TRBV12-4	TRBJ1-3	CASTLGGGNTIYF	TGTGCCAGCACTCTCGGAGGGGGAAACACCATATATTTT
-	-	TRBV5-1	TRBJ1-1	CASSWTNRANTEAFF	TGCGCCAGCAGCTGGACCAACAGGGCGAACACTGAAGCTTTCTTT
-	-	TRBV19	TRBJ2-1	CASSLAGSSSYNEQFF	TGTGCCAGTAGTCTTGCGGGGTCTAGCTCCTACAATGAGCAGTTCTTC
-	-	TRBV19	TRBJ2-5	CASSKDSQETQYF	TGTGCCAGTAGTAAGGACAGCCAAGAGACCCAGTACTTC
-	-	TRBV6-5	TRBJ1-2	CASSYPQGYGYTF	TGTGCCAGCAGTTACCCTCAGGGTTATGGCTACACCTTC
TRBD1	-	TRBV13	TRBJ1-1	CASSGDRGDGAFF	TGTGCCAGCAGCGGGGACAGGGGAGATGGCGCTTTCTTT
TRBD1	-	TRBV28	TRBJ2-3	CASSTTGTGYGTDTQYF	TGTGCCAGCAGTACAACCGGGACAGGGTACGGCACAGATACGCAGTATTTT
-	-	TRBV27	TRBJ1-2	CASSFRQSDGYTF	TGTGCCAGCAGTTTTCGACAGTCGGATGGCTACACCTTC
TRBD1	-	TRBV7-8	TRBJ1-1	CASSFFPGQGNTEAFF	TGTGCCAGCAGCTTCTTTCCGGGACAGGGGAACACTGAAGCTTTCTTT
TRBD1	-	TRBV19	TRBJ2-6	CASSLGQGNSEANVLTF	TGTGCCAGTAGTCTTGGACAGGGAAATTCGGAGGCCAACGTCCTGACTTTC
-	few	TRBV10-2	TRBJ1-2	CASSSDRVQGVSTF	TGCGCCAGCAGTTCGGATCGAGTACAGGGAGTGAGCACCTTC
-	-	TRBV30	TRBJ2-7	CAWRNTGKPRYEQYF	TGTGCCTGGAGAAATACGGGAAAGCCGAGGTACGAGCAGTACTTC
TRBD1	once	TRBV5-4	TRBJ2-2	CASSFDRVPGELFF	TGTGCCAGCAGCTTTGACAGGGTTCCCGGGGAGCTGTTTTTT
-	-	TRBV2	TRBJ2-6	CASMGDRSGANVLTF	TGTGCCAGCATGGGAGACCGATCTGGGGCCAACGTCCTGACTTTC
-	-	TRBV4-1	TRBJ2-5	CASSGSGEETQYF	TGCGCCAGCAGTGGTTCCGGGGAAGAGACCCAGTACTTC
-	-	TRBV6-5	TRBJ1-3	CASSYGRGNTIYF	TGTGCCAGCAGTTACGGCAGGGGAAACACCATATATTTT
-	-	TRBV3-1/TRBV3-2	TRBJ1-1	CASSGLGGGGEEAFF	TGTGCCAGCAGCGGACTGGGTGGCGGGGGGGAAGAAGCTTTCTTT
-	-	TRBV9	TRBJ2-2	CASSVARGNTGELFF	TGTGCCAGCAGCGTAGCCAGGGGGAACACCGGGGAGCTGTTTTTT
TRBD1	-	TRBV12-3/TRBV12-4	TRBJ1-2	CASSSTGDDGYTF	TGTGCCAGCAGTTCGACAGGGGATGATGGCTACACCTTC
-	-	TRBV5-1	TRBJ2-7	CASSLVGDWTYEQYF	TGCGCCAGCAGCTTGGTCGGGGATTGGACCTACGAGCAGTACTTC
-	few	TRBV2	TRBJ1-1	CASSEKAATEAFF	TGTGCCAGCAGTGAAAAGGCGGCCACTGAAGCTTTCTTT
TRBD2	-	TRBV5-4	TRBJ2-1	CASSPTPLADYNEQFF	TGTGCCAGCAGCCCAACCCCACTAGCGGACTACAATGAGCAGTTCTTC
-	-	TRBV9	TRBJ1-4	CASSVPPPGVDEKLFF	TGTGCCAGCAGCGTACCCCCGCCAGGGGTGGATGAAAAACTGTTTTTT
TRBD1	-	TRBV9	TRBJ1-2	CASSGPRRDRGLPNYGYTF	TGTGCCAGCAGCGGACCCCGACGGGACAGGGGCCTACCTAACTATGGCTACACCTTC
-	-	TRBV5-8	TRBJ1-1	CASRYSNTEAFF	TGTGCCAGCAGGTACAGCAACACTGAAGCTTTCTTT
-	few	TRBV4-1	TRBJ1-3	CASSQGPSSGNTIYF	TGCGCCAGCAGCCAAGGGCCGTCCTCTGGAAACACCATATATTTT
-	-	TRBV19	TRBJ2-7	CASSIAGDYEQYF	TGTGCCAGTAGTATAGCGGGAGACTACGAGCAGTACTTC
-	-	TRBV5-1	TRBJ2-2	CASSLDRVEAGELFF	TGCGCCAGCAGCTTGGACAGGGTAGAGGCCGGGGAGCTGTTTTTT
-	-	TRBV20-1	TRBJ1-3	CSASPGANTIYF	TGCAGTGCTAGTCCAGGGGCAAACACCATATATTTT